This TCR beta chain was obtained from a study of immune evolution from preneoplasia to lung adenocarcinoma. Only in-frame clones appear in the TCRdb table, and some are missing; sequencing was by immunoSEQ multiplex PCR. The data contain 8,500 to 10,000 clones, 75% to 90% of them singletons. The receptor was isolated from a person between 65 and 79 years old with lung adenocarcinoma. The sequenced material came from FFPE lung adenocarcinoma in situ tissue.

CDR3 in DNA: TGCGCCAGCAGCACTGGACTAGCGGGGAGCCGAGAGACCCAGTACTTC. Translation: CASSTGLAGSRETQYF. This chain connects TRBV5-1 to TRBJ2-5; 12 bases align to TRBD2. J gave up 4 bases and V 4 bases, and 8 bases lay outside the gene matches. The CDR3 sequence is 16 residues long. Germline CDR1 SGHRS, CDR2 YFSETQ.